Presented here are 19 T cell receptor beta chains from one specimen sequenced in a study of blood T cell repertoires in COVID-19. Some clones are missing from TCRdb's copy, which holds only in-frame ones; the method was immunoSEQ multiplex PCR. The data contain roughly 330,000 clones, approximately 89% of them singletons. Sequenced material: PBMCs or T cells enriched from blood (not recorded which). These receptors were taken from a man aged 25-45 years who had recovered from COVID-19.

CDR3 protein: CASSKTHPSIAGVNNEQFF. CDR3 nucleotides: TGTGCCAGCAGCAAAACCCATCCGAGCATAGCGGGGGTTAACAATGAGCAGTTCTTC. The rearrangement uses TRBV21-1 and TRBJ2-1; the table's TRBD2 call for D was not verified on the DNA. TRBV21-1 is shown as a pseudogene. This CDR3 has 19 amino acids.

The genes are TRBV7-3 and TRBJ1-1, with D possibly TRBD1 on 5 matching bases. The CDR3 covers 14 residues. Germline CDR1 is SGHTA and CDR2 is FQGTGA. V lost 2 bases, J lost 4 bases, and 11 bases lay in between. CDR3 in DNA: TGTGCCAGCAGCTTAGGAGGGGCCCCCACTGAAGCTTTCTTT. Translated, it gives CASSLGGAPTEAFF.

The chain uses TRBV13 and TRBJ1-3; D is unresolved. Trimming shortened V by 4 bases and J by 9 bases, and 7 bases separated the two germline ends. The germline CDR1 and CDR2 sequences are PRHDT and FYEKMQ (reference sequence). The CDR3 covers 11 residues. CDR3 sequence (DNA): TGTGCCAGCAGCTCAAGGAGCACCATATATTTT. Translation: CASSSRSTIYF.

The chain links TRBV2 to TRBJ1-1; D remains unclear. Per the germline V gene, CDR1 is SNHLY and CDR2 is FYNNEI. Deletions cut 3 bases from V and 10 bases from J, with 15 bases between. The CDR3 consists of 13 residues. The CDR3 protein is CASSDGVVTGAFF. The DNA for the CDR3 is TGTGCCAGCAGTGACGGGGTCGTCACGGGAGCTTTCTTT.

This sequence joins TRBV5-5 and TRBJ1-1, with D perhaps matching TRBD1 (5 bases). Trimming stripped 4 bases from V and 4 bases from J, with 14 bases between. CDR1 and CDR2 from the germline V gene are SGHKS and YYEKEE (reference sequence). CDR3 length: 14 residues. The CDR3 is CASSRRELGTEAFF. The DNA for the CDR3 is TGTGCCAGCAGCCGCAGGGAACTCGGCACTGAAGCTTTCTTT.

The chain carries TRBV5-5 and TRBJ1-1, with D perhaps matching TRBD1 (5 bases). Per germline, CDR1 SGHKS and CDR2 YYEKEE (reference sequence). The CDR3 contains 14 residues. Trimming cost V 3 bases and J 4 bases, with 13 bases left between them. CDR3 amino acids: CASSSGGKGTEAFF. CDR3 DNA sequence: TGTGCCAGCAGCTCTGGGGGGAAGGGCACTGAAGCTTTCTTT.

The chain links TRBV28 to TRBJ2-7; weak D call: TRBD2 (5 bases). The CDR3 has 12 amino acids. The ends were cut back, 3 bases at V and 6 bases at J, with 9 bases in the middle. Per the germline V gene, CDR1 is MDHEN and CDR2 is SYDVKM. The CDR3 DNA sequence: TGTGCCAGCAGTTTCGGGGTTTTCGAGCAGTACTTC. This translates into CASSFGVFEQYF.

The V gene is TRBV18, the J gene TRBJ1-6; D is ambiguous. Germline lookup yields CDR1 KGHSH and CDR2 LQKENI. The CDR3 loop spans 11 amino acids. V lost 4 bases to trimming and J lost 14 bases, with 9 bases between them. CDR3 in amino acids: CASSREGTLHF. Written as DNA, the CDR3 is TGTGCCAGCTCACGTGAGGGCACCCTCCACTTT.

The CDR3 is CASSLGPGAHPSDFF. The CDR3 coding sequence is TGCGCCAGCAGCTTGGGGCCAGGGGCGCACCCTTCCGATTTCTTC. The chain couples TRBV5-1 to TRBJ2-1; a weak D match, TRBD1 (6 bases). V lost 0 bases and J 16 bases, leaving 23 bases between the germline ends. From germline, CDR1 is SGHRS and CDR2 YFSETQ. The CDR3 is 15 residues long.

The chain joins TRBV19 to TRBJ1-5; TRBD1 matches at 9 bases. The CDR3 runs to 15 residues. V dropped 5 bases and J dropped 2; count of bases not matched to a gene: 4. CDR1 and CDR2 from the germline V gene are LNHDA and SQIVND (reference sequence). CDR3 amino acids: CASSFTGGGNQPQHF. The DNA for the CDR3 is TGTGCCAGTAGTTTTACAGGGGGCGGCAATCAGCCCCAGCATTTT.

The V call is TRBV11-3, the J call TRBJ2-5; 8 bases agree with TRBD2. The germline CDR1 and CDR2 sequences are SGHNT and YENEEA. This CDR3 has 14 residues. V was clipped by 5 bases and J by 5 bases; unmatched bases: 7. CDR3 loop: CASSRGGRPETQYF. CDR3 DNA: TGTGCCAGCAGCCGGGGGGGAAGGCCGGAGACCCAGTACTTC.

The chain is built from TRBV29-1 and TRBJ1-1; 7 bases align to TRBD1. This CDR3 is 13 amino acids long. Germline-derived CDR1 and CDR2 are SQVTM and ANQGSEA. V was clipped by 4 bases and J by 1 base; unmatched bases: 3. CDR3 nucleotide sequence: TGCAGCGTTGGGACAGGCACGAACACTGAAGCTTTCTTT. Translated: CSVGTGTNTEAFF. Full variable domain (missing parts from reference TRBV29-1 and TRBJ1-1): SAVISQKPSRDICQRGTSLTIQCQVDSQVTMMFWYRQQPGQSLTLIATANQGSEATYESGFVIDKFPISRPNLTFSTLTVSNMSPEDSSIYLCSVGTGTNTEAFFGQGTRLTVV.

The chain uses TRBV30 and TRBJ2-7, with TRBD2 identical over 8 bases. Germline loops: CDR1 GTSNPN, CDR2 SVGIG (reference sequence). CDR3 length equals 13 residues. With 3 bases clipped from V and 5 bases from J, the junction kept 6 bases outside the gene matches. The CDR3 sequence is CAWSIGGVNEQYF. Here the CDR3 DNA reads TGTGCCTGGAGCATCGGGGGGGTCAACGAGCAGTACTTC. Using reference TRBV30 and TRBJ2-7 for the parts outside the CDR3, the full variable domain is SQTIHQWPATLVQPVGSPLSLECTVEGTSNPNLYWYRQAAGRGLQLLFYSVGIGQISSEVPQNLSASRPQDRQFILSSKKLLLSDSGFYLCAWSIGGVNEQYFGPGTRLTVT.

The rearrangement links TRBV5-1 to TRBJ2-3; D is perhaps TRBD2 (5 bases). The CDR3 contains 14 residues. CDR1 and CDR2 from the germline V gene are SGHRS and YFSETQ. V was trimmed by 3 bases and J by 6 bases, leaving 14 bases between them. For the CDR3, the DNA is TGCGCCAGCAGCTACGACGGGGTATTGGATACGCAGTATTTT. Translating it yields CASSYDGVLDTQYF.

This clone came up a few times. The DNA of the CDR3 is TGCAGCGTAACTGTTTCCGGGTACAATCAGCCCCAGCATTTT. Its protein is CSVTVSGYNQPQHF. The chain combines TRBV29-1 with TRBJ1-5; D is undetermined. The germline gives CDR1 SQVTM, CDR2 ANQGSEA. There are 14 residues in the CDR3. With 6 bases removed from V and 3 bases from J, the gap between germline ends came to 15 bases.

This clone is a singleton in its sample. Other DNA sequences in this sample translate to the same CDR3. The CDR3 DNA follows: TGTGCCAGTAGTATCGGACAGGGTTACGAGCAGTACTTC. It is translated as CASSIGQGYEQYF. The J gene is TRBJ2-7, the V gene TRBV19; 8 positions agree with TRBD1. The CDR3 runs to 13 residues. V lost 3 bases and J lost 4; bases outside the gene matches: 2. Germline CDR1 reads LNHDA; CDR2 reads SQIVND (reference sequence).

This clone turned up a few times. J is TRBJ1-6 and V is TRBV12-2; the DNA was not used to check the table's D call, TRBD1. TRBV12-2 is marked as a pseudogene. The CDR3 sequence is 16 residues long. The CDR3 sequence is CASRLVEDRANSPLHF. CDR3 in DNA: TGTGCAAGTCGCTTAGTGGAGGACAGGGCGAATTCACCCCTCCACTTT.

The CDR3 loop reads CSGQGNTEAFF. The CDR3 DNA is TGTTCCGGACAGGGGAACACTGAAGCTTTCTTT. This chain uses TRBV30 with TRBJ1-1; 8 bases are a match to TRBD1. The CDR3 is made up of 11 amino acids. In germline, CDR1 is GTSNPN, CDR2 SVGIG (reference sequence).

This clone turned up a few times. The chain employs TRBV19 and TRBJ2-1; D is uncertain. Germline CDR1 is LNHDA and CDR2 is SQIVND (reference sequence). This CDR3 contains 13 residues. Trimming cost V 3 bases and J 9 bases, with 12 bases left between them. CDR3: CASSIMSWSEQFF. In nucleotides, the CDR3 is TGTGCCAGTAGTATCATGTCCTGGAGTGAGCAGTTCTTC. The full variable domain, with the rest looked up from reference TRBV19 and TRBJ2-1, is DGGITQSPKYLFRKEGQNVTLSCEQNLNHDAMYWYRQDPGQGLRLIYYSQIVNDFQKGDIAEGYSVSREKKESFPLTVTSAQKNPTAFYLCASSIMSWSEQFFGPGTRLTVL.